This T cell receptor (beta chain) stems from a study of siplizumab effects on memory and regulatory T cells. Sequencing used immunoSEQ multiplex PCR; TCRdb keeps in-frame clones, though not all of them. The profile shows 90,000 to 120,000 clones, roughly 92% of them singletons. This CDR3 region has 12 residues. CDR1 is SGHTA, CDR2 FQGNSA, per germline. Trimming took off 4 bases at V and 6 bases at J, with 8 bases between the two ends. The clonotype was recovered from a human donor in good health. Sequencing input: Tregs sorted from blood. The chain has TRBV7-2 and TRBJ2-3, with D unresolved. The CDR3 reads CASSSGFDTQYF. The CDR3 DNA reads TGTGCCAGCAGCTCAGGATTTGATACGCAGTATTTT.